The 5 T cell receptor beta chains below were found in one sample sequenced in a study of blood T cell repertoires in COVID-19. The protocol was immunoSEQ multiplex PCR, while the TCRdb copy is restricted to in-frame clones and leaves out a portion. The sample records around 230,000 clones, roughly four fifths being singletons. The material sequenced was peripheral blood. The receptors derive from a woman aged 60-75 years with active or convalescent COVID-19.

The CDR3, as DNA: TGTGCCAGCACCCTTACGGGGGGCCCCACTGAAGCTTTCTTT. Its translation is CASTLTGGPTEAFF. J is TRBJ1-1 and V is TRBV13, with D possibly TRBD1 on 6 matching bases. Per germline, CDR1 PRHDT and CDR2 FYEKMQ (reference sequence). V dropped 7 bases and J dropped 4 bases, with 16 bases sitting between them. The CDR3 consists of 14 residues.

As regards this clone: The identical CDR3 is also encoded by other nucleotide sequences in the sample. The genes are TRBV4-1 and TRBJ1-2; D remains ambiguous. Germline V gene sequence: CDR1 MGHRA, CDR2 YSYEKL. CDR3 length: 15 residues. The ends were cut back, 0 bases at V and 5 bases at J, with 13 bases in the middle. The CDR3 DNA is TGCGCCAGCAGCCAAGATCGTGGTCAGACATATGGCTACACCTTC. Its protein is CASSQDRGQTYGYTF.

The chain links TRBV4-1 to TRBJ1-5; unclear D gene. Per the germline V gene, CDR1 is MGHRA and CDR2 is YSYEKL. This CDR3 has 15 amino acids. V was shortened by 4 bases and J by 5 bases, with 15 bases between the two germline ends. CDR3: CASSPLPGEDQPQHF. In DNA, the CDR3 is TGCGCCAGCAGCCCACTACCCGGGGAAGATCAGCCCCAGCATTTT.

This chain connects TRBV4-3 to TRBJ1-1, with D uncertain. The germline V and J ends were trimmed by 1 base and 5 bases, with 14 bases remaining between them. Germline V gene data show CDR1 as LGHNA and CDR2 as YSLEER. CDR3 size: 15 residues. The DNA for the CDR3 is TGCGCCAGCAGCCAAGCTGGAGGGTTAAGTACTGAAGCTTTCTTT. It encodes CASSQAGGLSTEAFF.

This chain links TRBV11-2 with TRBJ1-2; D remains ambiguous. The CDR3 runs 14 residues. The germline V and J ends were trimmed by 5 bases and 1 base, with 11 bases remaining between them. Per the germline V gene, CDR1 is SGHAT and CDR2 is FQNNGV. CDR3 sequence (DNA): TGTGCCAGCAGCCCTTCCGGGATTAACTATGGCTACACCTTC. It is translated as CASSPSGINYGYTF.